What follows are 24 T cell receptor beta chains derived from one specimen sequenced in a study of Graves' ophthalmopathy and Graves' hyperthyroidism. From RNA, the CDR3 regions of TCR beta chains were amplified and sequenced. In the first round, RT-PCR was carried out with HTBI primers, and a multiplex PCR formed the second round. TCRdb passed the multiplex PCR reads through MiXCR, listing each CDR3 protein once. The sample records roughly 400,000 distinct CDR3 sequences, approximately 15% being singletons. What was sequenced was peripheral blood. The receptors originated from a woman aged 18-35 years with stable Graves' hyperthyroidism.

This clonotype has ten or more counts. The chain couples TRBV7-9 to TRBJ1-2; D is unresolved. The CDR3 is 13 amino acids. CDR1 is SEHNR and CDR2 is FQNEAQ in the germline V gene (reference sequence). V was cut by 5 bases and J by 0 bases, with 7 bases left in between. As DNA, the CDR3 is TGTGCCAGCAGCGCACGGCCTAACTATGGCTACACCTTC. Its translation: CASSARPNYGYTF.

This clonotype was seen repeatedly, ten times or more. This chain uses TRBV27 with TRBJ2-7, with TRBD1 matching over 9 bases. J lost 6 bases, V lost 7 bases, and 19 bases had no gene match. This CDR3 is 17 amino acids long. The germline V gene encodes CDR1 MNHEY and CDR2 SMNVEV (reference sequence). The CDR3 DNA reads TGTGCCAGCACCGTGATCGGGACAGGGACTGTCCGGAGCGAGCAGTACTTC. Protein sequence: CASTVIGTGTVRSEQYF.

This clonotype was found a few times. This rearrangement joins TRBV3-1 to TRBJ2-7, with 9 bases that match TRBD1. Germline CDR1 is LGHDT and CDR2 is YNNKEL (reference sequence). This CDR3 has 16 residues. Losses at the gene ends were 2 bases for V and 1 base for J; bases not matched to a gene: 6. The CDR3 sequence: CASSQPGQGKSYEQYF. The CDR3 nucleotides read TGTGCCAGCAGCCAACCAGGACAGGGGAAATCCTACGAGCAGTACTTC.

This clonotype was detected ten times or more. In DNA form, the CDR3 reads TGTGCCAGCAGCTTAGACCAACGCTTAAGCTATGGCTACACCTTC. Translation gives CASSLDQRLSYGYTF. The chain uses TRBV13 and TRBJ1-2; D not certain. This CDR3 has 15 amino acids. V lost 1 base and J 4 bases, leaving 13 bases between the germline ends. The germline gives CDR1 PRHDT, CDR2 FYEKMQ (reference sequence).

This clonotype was observed at least ten times. The V gene is TRBV6-2 or TRBV6-3, the J gene TRBJ1-2; D gene ambiguous. CDR3 length equals 12 residues. Germline-derived CDR1 and CDR2 are MNHEY and SVGEGT. The V and J ends lost 7 bases and 10 bases respectively, with 16 bases between them. The CDR3 spells CASTPSREPYTF. CDR3 coding DNA: TGTGCCAGCACCCCTTCGAGAGAACCCTACACCTTC.

For this clonotype: A much larger clone is a single base away; this may be a read error. Because it lacks the conserved phenylalanine or tryptophan at the end, this CDR3 is likely a read error. The rearrangement joins TRBV20-1 to TRBJ2-7; 8 nucleotides agree with TRBD1. CDR1 is DFQATT and CDR2 is SNEGSKA in the germline V gene (reference sequence). Trimming at V came to 4 bases and at J to 0 bases, leaving 11 bases not matched to a gene. The CDR3 is made up of 16 amino acids. CDR3 nucleotide sequence: TGCAGTGCTATGACAGGGGTCCTGTCGAGCTCCTACGAGCAGTACTGC. This translates into CSAMTGVLSSSYEQYC.

Turning to this clonotype: Germline and junction disagree at one end, which may indicate a read error. The CDR3 DNA follows: TGTGCTAGTGGTTTGCCGTGGCAGACAGAGAACACTGAAGCTTGCTTT. This encodes CASGLPWQTENTEACF. V is TRBV12-5 and J is TRBJ1-1, with a tentative D call TRBD1 (5 bases). CDR1 and CDR2 (germline): LGHNT, FRNRAP. This CDR3 has 16 residues.

The chain has TRBV29-1 and TRBJ1-1, with 8 nucleotides matching TRBD1. The CDR3 is 13 amino acids. Unmatched junction bases numbered 6, after V lost 5 bases and J lost 4 bases. Germline values: CDR1 SQVTM, CDR2 ANQGSEA. The CDR3 region is CSVTQGAGTEAFF. DNA of the CDR3: TGCAGCGTTACCCAGGGGGCCGGCACTGAAGCTTTCTTT.

This clonotype was counted at least ten times. The gene calls are TRBV10-3 and TRBJ2-7; the D is unclear. This CDR3 is 16 amino acids long. Germline values: CDR1 ENHRY, CDR2 SYGVKD. Trimming stripped 3 bases from V and 0 bases from J, with 15 bases between. The CDR3 coding sequence is TGTGCCATCAGTGACCCGCTGACTCCGCACTCCTACGAGCAGTACTTC. This encodes CAISDPLTPHSYEQYF.

This clonotype came up many times. The chain recombines TRBV6-2 or TRBV6-3 with TRBJ1-5; perhaps TRBD1 as D (5 bases). Germline CDR1 is MNHEY and CDR2 is SVGEGT. CDR3 length equals 15 residues. The V end lost 8 bases, the J end lost 2 bases, and 16 bases lay between the germline ends. The chain's CDR3 is CASGLGEEGNQPQHF. CDR3 sequence (DNA): TGTGCCAGCGGCCTAGGGGAAGAGGGCAATCAGCCCCAGCATTTT.

In its sample, this clonotype was seen a few times. The rearrangement uses TRBV5-1 and TRBJ2-2; D is unclear. CDR3 length equals 14 residues. V was clipped by 1 base and J by 1 base, with 5 bases between them. Germline CDR1 is SGHRS and CDR2 is YFSETQ. CDR3 sequence reads: CASSLNLNTGELFF. DNA of the CDR3: TGCGCCAGCAGCTTGAATTTGAACACCGGGGAGCTGTTTTTT.

The sample holds many counts of this clonotype. This rearrangement joins TRBV7-9 to TRBJ1-1; TRBD1 might be the D (5 bases). The CDR3 extends over 12 amino acids. Germline-derived CDR1 and CDR2 are SEHNR and FQNEAQ (reference sequence). For the CDR3, the DNA is TGTGCAACGCTTCGGGCGAGGGGCGAAGCTTTCTTT. Residues: CATLRARGEAFF. Drawing the rest from reference TRBV7-9 and TRBJ1-1, the complete variable domain is DTGVSQNPRHKITKRGQNVTFRCDPISEHNRLYWYRQTLGQGPEFLTYFQNEAQLEKSRLLSDRFSAERPKGSFSTLEIQRTEQGDSAMYLCATLRARGEAFFGQGTRLTVV.

A word on this clonotype: A much larger clonotype is one base distant, so this may be a read error. The chain employs TRBV6-5 and TRBJ2-7, with 7 nucleotides matching TRBD1. The V segment lost 8 bases and the J segment 3 bases; nucleotides outside the gene matches: 13. Germline V gene sequence: CDR1 MNHEY, CDR2 SVGAGI. The CDR3 loop spans 15 amino acids. CDR3 bases: TGTGCCAGCGGTTCCCGCCGGACAGGATACTACGAGCAGTACTTC. This codes for CASGSRRTGYYEQYF.

This clonotype showed up many times. The V call is TRBV6-5, the J call TRBJ2-7; D is possibly TRBD1 (5 bases). This CDR3 is 11 amino acids long. Germline V gene data show CDR1 as MNHEY and CDR2 as SVGAGI. V lost 2 bases and J lost 13, with 12 bases in between. Written as DNA, the CDR3 is TGTGCCAGCAGTTACGCCGGACAAGCATACTTC. The encoded protein is CASSYAGQAYF.

This clonotype was counted many times. The CDR3 DNA reads TGCAGCGTCTCAACCTGGACAGGGAGCGGGGAGCTGTTTTTT. Its translation is CSVSTWTGSGELFF. The rearrangement uses TRBV29-1 and TRBJ2-2; 8 nucleotides agree with TRBD1. The CDR3 has 14 residues. Losses at the gene ends were 6 bases for V and 7 bases for J; bases not matched to a gene: 10. The germline gives CDR1 SQVTM, CDR2 ANQGSEA.

This clonotype has a count of ten or more. The chain uses TRBV20-1 and TRBJ2-5; 9 positions match TRBD2. After removal of 0 bases from V and 5 bases from J, the junction contained 4 bases not matched to a gene. The CDR3 is 14 amino acids. The V gene's germline CDR1 is DFQATT and CDR2 SNEGSKA (reference sequence). The CDR3 sequence is CSARDGSGGETQYF. The CDR3 bases are TGCAGTGCTAGAGACGGTAGCGGGGGTGAGACCCAGTACTTC.

Ten or more counts support this clonotype. V gene TRBV7-2 combines with J gene TRBJ2-5, with D possibly matching TRBD2 (6 bases). CDR1 and CDR2 (germline): SGHTA, FQGNSA. This CDR3 region has 13 residues. With 1 base removed from V and 3 bases from J, the gap between germline ends came to 6 bases. CDR3 amino acids: CASSLVAEETQYF. For the CDR3, the DNA is TGTGCCAGCAGCTTAGTAGCGGAAGAGACCCAGTACTTC.

To note about this clonotype: A much larger clone lies a single base off, so this may be a read error. The chain combines TRBV14 with TRBJ1-1, with TRBD1 as a possible D gene (6 bases). CDR3 length: 14 residues. Germline V CDR1 and CDR2: SGHDN, FVKESK. The CDR3 DNA reads TGTGCCATCAGCCAAGGGGGATATGGCACTGAAGCTTTCTTT. It encodes CAISQGGYGTEAFF.

This clonotype appeared many times. The chain combines TRBV24-1 with TRBJ2-2, with D tentatively TRBD2 (5 bases). Germline values: CDR1 KGHDR, CDR2 SFDVKD. CDR3 length equals 13 residues. V was trimmed by 9 bases and J by 5 bases, leaving 12 bases between them. CDR3 region: CATGRGWTGELFF. The CDR3 DNA sequence: TGTGCCACCGGCCGGGGATGGACCGGGGAGCTGTTTTTT.

The chain links TRBV6-5 to TRBJ1-6; no definite D call. V was trimmed by 7 bases and J by 7 bases, leaving 11 bases between them. Germline loops: CDR1 MNHEY, CDR2 SVGAGI. CDR3 length: 13 residues. The CDR3 DNA reads TGTGCCAGCACGTTGACACCCAATTCACCCCTCCACTTT. This translates into CASTLTPNSPLHF.

The chain recombines TRBV5-1 with TRBJ2-7; 8 bases line up with TRBD1. This CDR3 has 15 residues. Germline CDR1 is SGHRS and CDR2 is YFSETQ. Trimming at V came to 4 bases and at J to 2 bases, leaving 8 bases not matched to a gene. The chain's CDR3 is CASSLGTGIPYEQYF. CDR3 DNA sequence: TGCGCCAGCAGCCTCGGGACAGGTATACCCTACGAGCAGTACTTC.

In its sample, this clonotype was seen many times. V gene TRBV28 combines with J gene TRBJ2-5, with D possibly matching TRBD1 (5 bases). Trimming pared 5 bases from V and 5 bases from J, leaving 9 bases between. Germline V gives CDR1 MDHEN, CDR2 SYDVKM. CDR3 length equals 12 residues. The chain's CDR3 is CASSGAKETQYF. CDR3 sequence (DNA): TGTGCCAGCAGTGGGGCAAAGGAGACCCAGTACTTC.

This clonotype was detected ten times or more. This chain joins TRBV12-3 or TRBV12-4 and TRBJ2-7; D is undetermined. The CDR3 contains 15 residues. V gave up 6 bases and J gave up 5 bases, with 20 bases separating them. In DNA form, the CDR3 reads TGTGCCAGCAGCCCTGACATCTCACCCCCGAACGAGCAGTACTTC. Translated: CASSPDISPPNEQYF.

This clonotype has ten or more counts. The CDR3 sequence: CASTSYDQPQHF. The CDR3 bases are TGTGCCAGTACCTCATACGATCAGCCCCAGCATTTT. The chain carries TRBV19 and TRBJ1-5, with D uncertain. Trimming pared 7 bases from V and 5 bases from J, leaving 9 bases between. This CDR3 has 12 amino acids. The germline CDR1 and CDR2 sequences are LNHDA and SQIVND (reference sequence).